The clone carrying this TCR beta chain has at least ten counts. Its specificity is unknown. The length of the CDR3 is 15 residues. The V gene lost 0 bases and the J gene lost 4 bases, with 12 bases spanning the gap. CDR1 and CDR2 from the germline V gene are LNHNV and YYDKDF (reference sequence). These data come from a study of CD8+CD57+ T cells in acquired aplastic anemia. Selection for sequencing was limited to patients who had shown CD8+CD57+ cell expansion by flow cytometry. As an additional measure, CD8+CD57+ effector memory cells were sequenced from about 15% of the 12 patients. Overall study results and limits: The study identified 25 to 30 CD8+ CDR3 sequences shared by patients and controls. Patient-derived CD8+CD57+ populations exhibited diminished diversity relative to total CD4+ and CD8+ pools. Patient and control CD8+ Simpson's diversity was not significantly different.

It was genomic DNA that served as the template for profiling TCR beta VDJ and CDR3. From the reads, TCRdb called clonotypes with MiXCR, one entry per CDR3 protein. The sample consists of almost 20,000 distinct CDR3 sequences, under 40% of them appearing once. The TCR originated in a human donor with aplastic anemia. The sample comprised CD8+CD57+ T cells sorted from PBMCs. Sample subset: bead-enriched CD8+CD57+ effector memory T cells from SAA patients. V and J are TRBV15 and TRBJ2-5; the D gene is possibly TRBD2 (6 bases). The CDR3 sequence: CATSRDPGLGETQYF. Written as DNA, the CDR3 is TGTGCCACCAGCAGAGATCCGGGACTTGGAGAGACCCAGTACTTC.